This T cell receptor (beta chain) derives from a study of blood T cell repertoires in COVID-19. The CDR3 loop spans 16 amino acids. V trimming: 4 bases; J trimming: 3 bases; junction bases outside the gene matches: 7. Germline-derived CDR1 and CDR2 are MDHEN and SYDVKM. Clones were sequenced by immunoSEQ multiplex PCR, and TCRdb holds only the in-frame ones, with some missing. The table includes under 250,000 clones, roughly 84% detected once. The TCR comes from a man aged 45-60 years with COVID-19, enrolled during active disease. Input material: peripheral blood. The genes are TRBV28 and TRBJ1-5, with 9 bases fitting TRBD1. The CDR3 nucleotides are TGTGCCAGCAGTTCAGGGGGACAGGGTATCAATCAGCCCCAGCATTTT. Protein sequence: CASSSGGQGINQPQHF.